A selection of T cell receptor beta chains follows, all from one sample in a study of OX40 agonist ivuxolimab in advanced cancers. The table came from immunoSEQ multiplex PCR; TCRdb's copy has only in-frame clones and leaves some out. Of some 57,000 clones listed, more than 75% are singletons. The sequenced sample was CD4+ or CD8+ T cells sorted from blood, obtained in a trial of the OX40 agonist ivuxolimab. The receptors were sampled from an adult with an advanced solid tumor such as melanoma, head and neck, liver or kidney cancer. The CDR3 runs from the conserved cysteine through the conserved F or W. The D gene is left open where the match is weak. Clone sizes are given selectively: once, few, many, or a class where the clone is expanded.

j_call v_call d_call clone_size cdr3_aa cdr3_nt
TRBJ1-1 TRBV4-3 NA NA CASSQERTVNTEAFF TGCGCCAGCAGCCAAGAGCGGACGGTGAACACTGAAGCTTTCTTT
TRBJ2-5 TRBV23-1 NA NA CASSQSWRLTETQYF TGCGCCAGCAGTCAATCATGGCGCCTGACGGAGACCCAGTACTTC
TRBJ2-2 TRBV6-5 NA NA CASTILGGELFF TGTGCCAGCACCATCCTAGGGGGGGAGCTGTTTTTT
TRBJ2-7 TRBV9 NA NA CASSVQAGASYEQYF TGTGCCAGCAGCGTCCAAGCAGGGGCTTCCTACGAGCAGTACTTC
TRBJ2-3 TRBV27 TRBD1 NA CASSRQGVTTDTQYF TGTGCCAGCAGTCGACAGGGAGTTACGACAGATACGCAGTATTTT
TRBJ1-1 TRBV10-3 TRBD1 once CAISLGQGTSEAFF TGTGCCATCAGCTTGGGACAGGGAACGTCTGAAGCTTTCTTT
TRBJ2-7 TRBV12-5 NA NA CASARTMGELVLEQYF TGTGCTAGTGCGCGCACTATGGGGGAATTGGTGCTCGAGCAGTACTTC
TRBJ1-1 TRBV25-1 TRBD1 NA CASKGQAYDAEAFF TGTGCCAGCAAAGGACAGGCCTACGACGCTGAAGCTTTCTTT
TRBJ2-5 TRBV29-1 NA NA CSVDYWGGETQYF TGCAGCGTTGATTACTGGGGTGGAGAGACCCAGTACTTC
TRBJ1-2 TRBV19 NA NA CASNRVGDYGYTF TGTGCCAGTAACAGGGTGGGCGACTATGGCTACACCTTC
TRBJ2-7 TRBV28 TRBD1 NA CASSSSGDRVPYEQYF TGTGCCAGCAGTTCCTCGGGGGACAGGGTACCCTACGAGCAGTACTTC
TRBJ2-5 TRBV6-1 TRBD1 NA CASSRTGFETQYF TGTGCCAGCAGCCGGACAGGGTTTGAGACCCAGTACTTC
TRBJ1-3 TRBV7-8 NA NA CASSLGQFGNTIYF TGTGCCAGCAGCTTAGGGCAGTTTGGGAACACCATATATTTT
TRBJ2-7 TRBV25-1 TRBD2 NA CASSPLGGYEQYF TGTGCCAGCAGTCCCCTGGGGGGGTACGAGCAGTACTTC
TRBJ2-7 TRBV4-3 NA few CASSQDRQAYEQYF TGCGCCAGCAGCCAAGACCGACAAGCCTACGAGCAGTACTTC
TRBJ2-5 TRBV9 TRBD2 once CASSAGTSGRRRGETQYF TGTGCCAGCAGCGCCGGGACTAGCGGGAGGAGACGGGGTGAGACCCAGTACTTC
TRBJ2-7 TRBV28 NA NA CASSQGGSRFEQYF TGTGCCAGCAGCCAGGGGGGCAGCCGGTTTGAGCAGTACTTC
TRBJ1-1 TRBV29-1 NA few CSVVVVGSSTEAFF TGCAGCGTTGTAGTGGTCGGTAGTAGCACTGAAGCTTTCTTT
TRBJ2-5 TRBV9 NA NA CASSVLGVGQETQYF TGTGCCAGCAGCGTACTTGGGGTAGGACAAGAGACCCAGTACTTC
TRBJ2-7 TRBV6-5 NA NA CASSPEPQRGEQYF TGTGCCAGCAGCCCCGAGCCTCAAAGGGGGGAGCAGTACTTC
TRBJ2-7 TRBV6-6 NA NA CASSSVTVNYEQYF TGTGCCAGCAGCTCAGTGACAGTAAACTACGAGCAGTACTTC
TRBJ2-5 TRBV2 TRBD1 NA CASGGTTGEETQYF TGTGCCAGCGGGGGGACGACAGGGGAAGAGACCCAGTACTTC
TRBJ2-5 TRBV28 NA NA CASSSPRTRIQETQYF TGTGCCAGCAGTTCCCCCCGTACTAGGATCCAAGAGACCCAGTACTTC
TRBJ2-1 TRBV29-1 TRBD1 once CSSPGQGMDEQFF TGCAGCTCTCCGGGACAGGGGATGGATGAGCAGTTCTTC
TRBJ2-1 TRBV25-1 NA NA CASSERAKQFF TGTGCCAGCAGTGAACGGGCAAAGCAGTTCTTC
TRBJ2-1 TRBV6-6 TRBD2 NA CASSPSGSSYNEQFF TGTGCCAGCAGTCCCAGCGGGAGCTCCTACAATGAGCAGTTCTTC
TRBJ2-3 TRBV10-3 NA NA CATGGHQADTQYF TGTGCCACCGGGGGTCATCAGGCTGATACGCAGTATTTT
TRBJ2-7 TRBV12-2 NA NA CASRPPRQGNSYEQYF TGTGCAAGTCGCCCCCCCCGACAGGGCAACTCCTACGAGCAGTACTTC
TRBJ2-7 TRBV28 NA NA CASSFETPPYEQYF TGTGCCAGCAGTTTTGAGACACCCCCCTACGAGCAGTACTTC
TRBJ2-7 TRBV27 NA NA CASSQTPYEQYF TGTGCCAGCAGTCAGACACCCTACGAGCAGTACTTC
TRBJ1-2 TRBV19 NA NA CASSVSGPYGYTF TGTGCCAGTAGCGTCAGCGGCCCCTATGGCTACACCTTC
TRBJ2-7 TRBV10-3 NA NA CAINRERLSEQYF TGTGCCATCAACCGGGAACGCCTGTCCGAGCAGTACTTC
TRBJ2-7 TRBV18 TRBD2 NA CASSPPGGTTYEQYF TGTGCCAGCTCACCACCGGGTGGGACTACCTACGAGCAGTACTTC
TRBJ2-5 TRBV27 NA once CASSSSREAGETQYF TGTGCCAGCAGTTCCTCCAGGGAGGCGGGGGAGACCCAGTACTTC
TRBJ2-3 TRBV10-3 TRBD1 NA CAISESRDRGTQYF TGTGCCATCAGTGAGTCACGGGACAGGGGCACGCAGTATTTT
TRBJ1-4 TRBV4-2 NA NA CASSQAQGSNEKLFF TGTGCCAGCAGCCAAGCTCAGGGATCTAATGAAAAACTGTTTTTT
TRBJ2-3 TRBV19 NA NA CASSPTGPHTDTQYF TGTGCCAGTAGCCCTACGGGACCCCACACAGATACGCAGTATTTT
TRBJ2-7 TRBV5-4 TRBD2 NA CASSFGTSGSGYEQYF TGTGCCAGCAGCTTCGGGACTAGCGGGAGTGGGTACGAGCAGTACTTC
TRBJ1-3 TRBV19 NA few CASGIVGRVVSGNTIYF TGTGCCAGTGGGATCGTAGGCAGGGTCGTCTCTGGAAACACCATATATTTT
TRBJ2-7 TRBV27 TRBD1 NA CASGHRDRGSEQYF TGTGCCAGCGGGCACCGGGACAGGGGAAGCGAACAGTACTTC